This T cell receptor beta chain was retrieved from a study of T-cell reconstitution after alpha-beta-depleted transplantation in children. Study-wide findings and caveats: Surviving recipient T cells and intrathymic progenitors accounted for some patients' high TCRbeta diversity at day 60.

Of note for this clonotype: Its antigen is unknown.

Preparation of the TCRbeta library involved a method that used unique molecular identifiers. Using its own MiXCR run on the PCR reads, TCRdb lists one record per CDR3 protein. Of about 980,000 distinct CDR3 sequences in the sample, about 29% were seen once. Germline assignment: CDR1 LGHNA and CDR2 YSLEER. Trimming took 4 bases from V and 1 from J, leaving 19 bases between them. The CDR3 is 18 amino acids. This specimen was PBMCs, mostly from graft donor cells, taken 360 days after TCRalphabeta/CD19-depleted stem cell transplant. V usage is TRBV4-3 and J usage is TRBJ2-2, with a possible D match to TRBD2 (7 bases). The sequence was collected from a boy younger than two who had a stem cell transplant for SCID, so the T cells may come from the graft donor. The CDR3 bases are TGCGCCAGCAGCCCCTGGGGCGGGGGCCTTGAGAACACCGGGGAGCTGTTTTTT. Its translation: CASSPWGGGLENTGELFF.